The 3 T cell receptor beta chains in this list originate from one sample, sequenced in a study of cytomegalovirus exposure and HLA in healthy donors. It was with 60 Vbeta and 13 Jbeta primers that the PCR ran. Data came from immunoSEQ multiplex PCR; TCRdb stores just in-frame clones and leaves some out. This sample carries 91,000 or so clones, with roughly 3.5% going to the ten biggest clones. The sample comprised PBMCs. All receptors derive from a woman aged 25 to 39 in good health and CMV-seronegative.

V gene TRBV5-1 combines with J gene TRBJ2-7, with 9 bases lining up with TRBD1. Losses at the gene ends were 0 bases for V and 2 bases for J; bases not matched to a gene: 3. The CDR3 is 15 residues long. CDR1 and CDR2 from the germline V gene are SGHRS and YFSETQ. This CDR3 reads CASSLVGQGAYEQYF. CDR3 in DNA: TGCGCCAGCAGCTTGGTGGGACAGGGAGCCTACGAGCAGTACTTC.

The chain is built from TRBV11-2 and TRBJ2-1; 9 bases line up with TRBD2. This CDR3 spans 14 amino acids. Germline V gives CDR1 SGHAT, CDR2 FQNNGV. V trimming: 5 bases; J trimming: 4 bases; junction bases outside the gene matches: 3. The DNA of the CDR3 is TGTGCCAGCAGCCCTAGCGGGGTTTACAATGAGCAGTTCTTC. It encodes CASSPSGVYNEQFF.

V usage is TRBV5-1 and J usage is TRBJ2-3; 11 bases match TRBD2. This CDR3 has 17 residues. Germline lookup yields CDR1 SGHRS and CDR2 YFSETQ. V lost 4 bases, J lost 2 bases, and 9 bases stayed unmatched. The CDR3 loop reads CASSSFSGGDFTDTQYF. As DNA, the CDR3 is TGCGCCAGCAGCAGTTTTAGCGGGGGGGATTTCACAGATACGCAGTATTTT.